The next 32 T cell receptor beta chains were all read from a single sample in a study of shared clonotypes between healthy human individuals. Assay used: immunoSEQ multiplex PCR; TCRdb lists only in-frame clones, some missing. Among some 2.3 million clones listed, 80% to 95% were seen once. The sequencing sample was made of naive CD4+ T cells from PBMCs. The subset: CD45RA+ positively selected. Source of these receptors: a man aged 18 to 30 in good health. Some clones in this sample may be carry-over from other donors' samples.

The chain couples TRBV7-9 to TRBJ2-1, with D possibly matching TRBD2 (6 bases). The germline gives CDR1 SEHNR, CDR2 FQNEAQ (reference sequence). This CDR3 region has 14 residues. Trimming stripped 2 bases from V and 9 bases from J, with 14 bases between. CDR3 residues: CASSLRLGRGEQFF. The DNA for the CDR3 is TGTGCCAGCAGCTTAAGACTAGGGCGCGGTGAGCAGTTCTTC.

V and J are TRBV5-1 and TRBJ2-3; TRBD1 aligns across 7 bases. The CDR3 has 17 amino acids. The V segment lost 2 bases and the J segment 4 bases; nucleotides outside the gene matches: 13. Germline V gene data show CDR1 as SGHRS and CDR2 as YFSETQ. This CDR3 reads CASSLSLTGKRPDTQYF. CDR3 coding DNA: TGCGCCAGCAGCTTATCCCTGACAGGGAAGAGACCAGATACGCAGTATTTT.

With respect to this clone: At the DNA level, this CDR3 is encoded by other sequences in the same sample as well. The chain joins TRBV4-2 to TRBJ2-1, with 10 nucleotides matching TRBD2. There are 15 residues in the CDR3. Germline V lookup: CDR1 LGHNA, CDR2 YNFKEQ. Trimming at V came to 6 bases and at J to 0 bases, leaving 2 bases not matched to a gene. The CDR3 sequence: CASSPSGSSYNEQFF. CDR3 nucleotide sequence: TGTGCCAGCAGTCCTAGCGGGAGCTCCTACAATGAGCAGTTCTTC.

The chain carries TRBV28 and TRBJ1-1; tentative D call: TRBD1 (5 bases). Germline CDR1 is MDHEN and CDR2 is SYDVKM. The CDR3 sequence is 16 residues long. Trimming removed 5 bases at V and 7 bases at J, with 23 bases between. The CDR3 is CASSDRVAGIGGEAFF. The CDR3 DNA reads as TGTGCCAGCAGTGACCGGGTTGCAGGGATTGGGGGTGAAGCTTTCTTT.

This chain's CDR3 is CASSLRGGPTGNEQYF. For the CDR3, the DNA is TGCGCCAGCAGCCTCAGGGGGGGGCCCACGGGCAACGAGCAGTACTTC. The rearrangement joins TRBV5-1 to TRBJ2-7; either TRBD1 or TRBD2 may fit D (7 bases each). V lost 4 bases to trimming and J lost 5 bases, with 22 bases between them. The CDR3 consists of 16 residues. Per germline, CDR1 SGHRS and CDR2 YFSETQ.

Note on this clone: The same CDR3 arises from other DNA sequences in this sample as well. This chain links TRBV6-5 with TRBJ2-5; 10 nucleotides match TRBD1. Germline loops: CDR1 MNHEY, CDR2 SVGAGI. The CDR3 totals 14 residues. Trimming at V came to 6 bases and at J to 2 bases, leaving 3 bases not matched to a gene. The DNA for the CDR3 is TGTGCCAGCAGCCGACAGGGGGCGCAAGAGACCCAGTACTTC. Its translation is CASSRQGAQETQYF.

The chain combines TRBV4-1 with TRBJ2-5, with D unresolved. V lost 1 base, J lost 3 bases, and 6 bases lay in between. Germline assignment: CDR1 MGHRA and CDR2 YSYEKL. This CDR3 is 13 amino acids long. For the CDR3, the DNA is TGCGCCAGCAGCCAAGTACGGGAAGAGACCCAGTACTTC. Its protein product is CASSQVREETQYF.

In its sample, this clone was seen once. The V call is TRBV7-6, the J call TRBJ2-1, with 13 bases that match TRBD2. The CDR3 is 21 amino acids. V gave up 2 bases and J gave up 4 bases; unmatched junction bases: 17. Germline lookup yields CDR1 SGHVS and CDR2 FNYEAQ. Written as DNA, the CDR3 is TGTGCCAGCAGCTTAACAGGGCTGATAGGACTAGCGGGAGTGAAATACAATGAGCAGTTCTTC. This translates into CASSLTGLIGLAGVKYNEQFF.

The chain carries TRBV5-1 and TRBJ2-1; 9 bases agree with TRBD1. The CDR3 spans 15 residues. The germline V gene has CDR1 SGHRS and CDR2 YFSETQ. The V segment lost 4 bases and the J segment 6 bases; nucleotides outside the gene matches: 8. CDR3 sequence: CASSTGTGTGNEQFF. In DNA form, the CDR3 reads TGCGCCAGCAGCACCGGGACAGGGACGGGCAATGAGCAGTTCTTC.

J is TRBJ2-3 and V is TRBV29-1; D is possibly TRBD2 (6 bases). From germline, CDR1 is SQVTM and CDR2 ANQGSEA. Trimming shortened V by 8 bases and J by 5 bases, and 20 bases separated the two germline ends. The CDR3 has 14 amino acids. CDR3 DNA: TGCAGCCTCTGGGACGTCGGGAGTGGAGATACGCAGTATTTT. It encodes CSLWDVGSGDTQYF.

This clone was recorded only once. The CDR3 loop reads CASSERTSGGVFGADTQYF. The CDR3 DNA sequence: TGCGCCAGCAGCGAACGGACTAGCGGGGGGGTTTTTGGGGCAGATACGCAGTATTTT. The V call is TRBV4-3, the J call TRBJ2-3; 15 bases fit TRBD2. Per the germline V gene, CDR1 is LGHNA and CDR2 is YSLEER. The J segment lost 4 bases and the V segment lost 5 bases, leaving 13 bases of the junction unmatched. The CDR3 has 19 amino acids.

This rearrangement joins TRBV29-1 to TRBJ2-5; D possibly corresponds to TRBD2 (5 bases). V gave up 0 bases and J gave up 4 bases, with 15 bases separating them. The CDR3 consists of 15 residues. Germline V gene sequence: CDR1 SQVTM, CDR2 ANQGSEA. The CDR3 is CSVEDPERAGETQYF. Here the CDR3 DNA reads TGCAGCGTTGAAGATCCGGAACGGGCGGGAGAGACCCAGTACTTC.

V and J are TRBV5-4 and TRBJ1-3, with a tentative D call TRBD1 (5 bases). The CDR3 extends over 15 amino acids. The V gene lost 4 bases and the J gene lost 0 bases, with 11 bases spanning the gap. Germline V lookup: CDR1 SGHNT, CDR2 YYREEE (reference sequence). The CDR3 region has the DNA TGTGCCAGCAGCCCGGGACGGGTCTCTGGAAACACCATATATTTT. Protein: CASSPGRVSGNTIYF.

V gene TRBV7-7 combines with J gene TRBJ2-5; 8 nucleotides agree with TRBD2. Germline loops: CDR1 SSHAT, CDR2 FNYEAQ (reference sequence). Losses at the gene ends were 1 base for V and 5 bases for J; bases not matched to a gene: 0. The CDR3 loop spans 13 amino acids. CDR3 amino acids: CASSLGLAETQYF. The CDR3, as DNA: TGTGCCAGCAGCTTAGGACTAGCGGAGACCCAGTACTTC.

The CDR3 reads CASSFLWYNRSHQPQHF. For the CDR3, the DNA is TGTGCCAGCAGCTTCCTATGGTACAACCGAAGTCATCAGCCCCAGCATTTT. This chain joins TRBV7-8 and TRBJ1-5; D not resolved. The V gene lost 3 bases and the J gene lost 5 bases, with 20 bases spanning the gap. The CDR3 spans 17 residues. CDR1 and CDR2 (germline): SGHVS, FQNEAQ.

The chain couples TRBV5-1 to TRBJ2-7; the D gene is possibly TRBD1 (6 bases). Germline values: CDR1 SGHRS, CDR2 YFSETQ. This CDR3 has 15 amino acids. Trimming shortened V by 6 bases and J by 3 bases, and 19 bases separated the two germline ends. The chain's CDR3 is CASTERGSSIYEQYF. CDR3 sequence (DNA): TGCGCCAGCACAGAGAGGGGGAGTAGTATCTACGAGCAGTACTTC.

This chain links TRBV9 with TRBJ2-6; D may be TRBD1 (6 bases). This CDR3 contains 17 residues. The germline gives CDR1 SGDLS, CDR2 YYNGEE. V was shortened by 5 bases and J by 1 base, with 16 bases between the two germline ends. The CDR3 is CASSVLQGVSGANVLTF. CDR3 bases: TGTGCCAGCAGTGTACTACAGGGTGTTTCTGGGGCCAACGTCCTGACTTTC.

The chain is built from TRBV5-1 and TRBJ1-2, with D possibly TRBD1 on 5 matching bases. Germline V gene data show CDR1 as SGHRS and CDR2 as YFSETQ. V shed 2 bases and J shed 6 bases, with 11 bases lying between them. The CDR3 covers 13 residues. The CDR3 DNA follows: TGCGCCAGCAGCTTTCTAGGGGACGATGGCTACACCTTC. Protein sequence: CASSFLGDDGYTF.

The chain combines TRBV5-5 with TRBJ2-7; 7 bases line up with TRBD1. This CDR3 spans 15 amino acids. CDR1 is SGHKS and CDR2 is YYEKEE in the germline V gene (reference sequence). After removal of 1 base from V and 3 bases from J, the junction contained 7 bases not matched to a gene. For the CDR3, the DNA is TGTGCCAGCAGCTTGCCCGGGACAGATAGCTACGAGCAGTACTTC. Translated: CASSLPGTDSYEQYF.

The table lists this clone with a count of one. The rearrangement links TRBV6-1 to TRBJ2-2, with a weak D call TRBD1 (5 bases). The CDR3 runs 15 residues. CDR1 MNHNS and CDR2 SASEGT come from the germline V gene. Trimming shortened V by 6 bases and J by 1 base, and 12 bases separated the two germline ends. In nucleotides, the CDR3 is TGTGCCAGCAGGCCGGACAATGGGAACACCGGGGAGCTGTTTTTT. Translated: CASRPDNGNTGELFF.

The V and J genes are TRBV5-6 and TRBJ2-7; 13 bases map to TRBD2. Per germline, CDR1 SGHDT and CDR2 YYEEEE. The CDR3 totals 14 residues. After removal of 5 bases from V and 12 bases from J, the junction contained 11 bases not matched to a gene. The CDR3 is CASSPRTSGRNMYF. In nucleotides, the CDR3 is TGTGCCAGCAGTCCTAGGACTAGCGGGAGAAACATGTACTTC. Together with reference TRBV5-6 and TRBJ2-7, the CDR3 gives the full variable domain: DAGVTQSPTHLIKTRGQQVTLRCSPKSGHDTVSWYQQALGQGPQFIFQYYEEEERQRGNFPDRFSGHQFPNYSSELNVNALLLGDSALYLCASSPRTSGRNMYFGPGTRLTVT.

This sequence joins TRBV19 and TRBJ2-6, with 10 bases fitting TRBD1. Germline V gene data show CDR1 as LNHDA and CDR2 as SQIVND (reference sequence). The CDR3 totals 17 residues. V was clipped by 7 bases and J by 2 bases; unmatched bases: 8. DNA of the CDR3: TGTGCCAGTACCCAGACAGGGGGCATCGCTGGGGCCAACGTCCTGACTTTC. It encodes CASTQTGGIAGANVLTF.

V usage is TRBV28 and J usage is TRBJ1-1; no clear D. Between the trimmed V and J ends, which lost 7 bases and 5 bases, there was a span of 14 bases. Germline CDR1 is MDHEN and CDR2 is SYDVKM. CDR3 length: 13 residues. CDR3 DNA: TGTGCCAGCACTCTAATACGGGTAACTGAAGCTTTCTTT. Its protein product is CASTLIRVTEAFF.

This clone showed up just once. The chain recombines TRBV4-1 with TRBJ1-2; D perhaps matches TRBD1 (5 bases). CDR1 and CDR2 (germline): MGHRA, YSYEKL. The CDR3 runs to 15 residues. V lost 0 bases and J 6 bases, leaving 14 bases between the germline ends. CDR3 DNA: TGCGCCAGCAGCCAAGATCATGGTAGGGGCAATGGCTACACCTTC. Translated: CASSQDHGRGNGYTF.

The chain recombines TRBV7-9 with TRBJ1-5, with D unresolved. The CDR3 sequence is 13 residues long. V lost 2 bases and J lost 7, with 9 bases in between. From germline, CDR1 is SEHNR and CDR2 FQNEAQ (reference sequence). The CDR3 coding sequence is TGTGCCAGCAGCTTAACGAGGGAACAGCCCCAGCATTTT. Translation: CASSLTREQPQHF.

The chain carries TRBV2 and TRBJ2-3; the match to TRBD2 covers 13 bases. The CDR3 contains 16 residues. Per germline, CDR1 SNHLY and CDR2 FYNNEI. The V segment lost 5 bases and the J segment 5 bases; nucleotides outside the gene matches: 7. For the CDR3, the DNA is TGTGCCAGCAGTAAGGGACTAGCGGGACTCCGAGATACGCAGTATTTT. Translated: CASSKGLAGLRDTQYF.

Concerning this clone: Other DNA sequences from this sample encode an identical CDR3 as well. The V gene is TRBV5-1, the J gene TRBJ2-7, with 8 positions matching TRBD1. The CDR3 sequence is 14 residues long. Germline V gene data show CDR1 as SGHRS and CDR2 as YFSETQ. J gave up 6 bases and V 0 bases, and 5 bases lay outside the gene matches. The CDR3 region is CASSLGTGNSEQYF. CDR3 DNA sequence: TGCGCCAGCAGCTTGGGGACAGGGAACAGCGAGCAGTACTTC.

J is TRBJ1-5 and V is TRBV18, with D perhaps TRBD1 (6 bases). V lost 6 bases and J 4 bases, leaving 16 bases between the germline ends. The CDR3 contains 15 residues. From germline, CDR1 is KGHSH and CDR2 LQKENI. CDR3 sequence reads: CASSVTDRKNQPQHF. The CDR3 DNA sequence: TGTGCCAGCTCGGTAACGGACAGAAAAAATCAGCCCCAGCATTTT.

This chain joins TRBV6-6 and TRBJ1-1, with D possibly being TRBD1 (5 bases). Looked up from germline, CDR1 is MNHNY and CDR2 is SVGAGI (reference sequence). This CDR3 is 13 amino acids long. V lost 6 bases, J lost 3 bases, and 11 bases lay in between. The CDR3 region is CASSRRGDTEAFF. CDR3 DNA sequence: TGTGCCAGCAGCCGGAGGGGTGACACTGAAGCTTTCTTT.

This chain joins TRBV5-1 and TRBJ2-3; 7 bases are a match to TRBD2. Germline loops: CDR1 SGHRS, CDR2 YFSETQ. The V segment lost 4 bases and the J segment 0 bases; nucleotides outside the gene matches: 8. The CDR3 contains 16 residues. DNA of the CDR3: TGCGCCAGCAGCCGAGTCTCTAGCGGTAGCACAGATACGCAGTATTTT. Translated: CASSRVSSGSTDTQYF.

V is TRBV12-5 and J is TRBJ2-5, with 8 bases matching TRBD2. The germline V gene encodes CDR1 LGHNT and CDR2 FRNRAP. The CDR3 runs 13 residues. V trimming: 7 bases; J trimming: 5 bases; junction bases outside the gene matches: 6. CDR3 sequence reads: CASAPGGRETQYF. The CDR3 DNA is TGTGCTAGTGCCCCGGGGGGGCGGGAGACCCAGTACTTC.

The rearrangement links TRBV5-8 to TRBJ1-5, with 7 bases fitting TRBD1. Germline-derived CDR1 and CDR2 are SGHTS and YDEGEE. The CDR3 loop spans 17 amino acids. V was pared by 6 bases and J by 2 bases, with 14 bases of the junction left unmatched. CDR3: CASTPRGTARGNQPQHF. CDR3 DNA: TGTGCCAGCACCCCCCGCGGGACAGCTCGGGGCAATCAGCCCCAGCATTTT.